A single sample gave rise to the 6 T cell receptor beta chains below, sequenced in a study of shared clonotypes between healthy human individuals. Clones were read by immunoSEQ multiplex PCR, and TCRdb kept only the in-frame ones, dropping some. Of about 2 million clones listed, about 95% are singletons. The sequencing sample was made of naive CD4+ T cells sorted from blood. As to subset: CD45RA+ positively selected. These receptors were collected from a man in his late teens or twenties in good health.

This rearrangement joins TRBV10-3 to TRBJ2-3; D may be TRBD1 (6 bases). This CDR3 contains 17 residues. Trimming left V 0 bases short and J 2 bases short, with 15 bases between. CDR1 is ENHRY, CDR2 SYGVKD, per germline. The CDR3 region is CAISESRDTGDTDTQYF. The DNA for the CDR3 is TGTGCCATCAGTGAGTCGAGGGACACAGGAGACACAGATACGCAGTATTTT.

This chain uses TRBV7-2 with TRBJ1-1; D unresolved. CDR3 length equals 13 residues. The germline gives CDR1 SGHTA, CDR2 FQGNSA. Trimming left V 5 bases short and J 5 bases short, with 12 bases between. DNA of the CDR3: TGTGCCAGCAGCCACCCCATGGGGACTGAAGCTTTCTTT. The encoded protein is CASSHPMGTEAFF.

This chain's CDR3 is CASSVVQAKETQYF. The CDR3 DNA reads TGTGCCAGCAGTGTAGTACAGGCAAAAGAGACCCAGTACTTC. The gene calls are TRBV2 and TRBJ2-5; D is perhaps TRBD1 (5 bases). The CDR3 extends over 14 amino acids. With 4 bases removed from V and 3 bases from J, the gap between germline ends came to 12 bases. The V gene's germline CDR1 is SNHLY and CDR2 FYNNEI.

The V gene is TRBV5-1, the J gene TRBJ1-6; D is possibly TRBD1 (6 bases). V was cut by 7 bases and J by 4 bases, with 15 bases left in between. Per germline, CDR1 SGHRS and CDR2 YFSETQ. This CDR3 comprises 15 residues. This chain's CDR3 is CASYTGSGYNSPLHF. For the CDR3, the DNA is TGCGCCAGCTACACAGGGTCTGGTTATAATTCACCCCTCCACTTT.

This clone has only one observation. At the DNA level, this CDR3 is encoded by other sequences in the same sample as well. The chain links TRBV9 to TRBJ1-2, with a possible D match to TRBD1 (5 bases). Trimming shortened V by 0 bases and J by 4 bases, and 7 bases separated the two germline ends. Germline lookup yields CDR1 SGDLS and CDR2 YYNGEE. The CDR3 has 13 amino acids. The CDR3 loop is CASSVDGGYGYTF. CDR3 nucleotides: TGTGCCAGCAGCGTAGATGGGGGCTATGGCTACACCTTC.

CDR3 residues: CASSLVAGGGYTF. Here the CDR3 DNA reads TGTGCCAGCAGCCTTGTTGCGGGGGGCGGCTACACCTTC. The chain employs TRBV6-5 and TRBJ1-2; maybe TRBD1 (6 bases). Per germline, CDR1 MNHEY and CDR2 SVGAGI. The CDR3 covers 13 residues. V gave up 6 bases and J gave up 8 bases, with 16 bases separating them.